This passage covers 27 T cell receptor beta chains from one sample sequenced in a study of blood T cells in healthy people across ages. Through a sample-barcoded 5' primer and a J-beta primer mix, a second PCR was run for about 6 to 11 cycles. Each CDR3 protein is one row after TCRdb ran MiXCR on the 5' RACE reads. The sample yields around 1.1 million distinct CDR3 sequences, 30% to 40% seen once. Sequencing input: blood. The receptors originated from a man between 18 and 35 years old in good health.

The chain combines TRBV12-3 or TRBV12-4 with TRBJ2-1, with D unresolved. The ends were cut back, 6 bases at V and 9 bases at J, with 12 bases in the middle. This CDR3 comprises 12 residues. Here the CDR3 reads CASSPGQVEQFF. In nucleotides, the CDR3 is TGTGCCAGCAGCCCCGGGCAGGTTGAGCAGTTCTTC.

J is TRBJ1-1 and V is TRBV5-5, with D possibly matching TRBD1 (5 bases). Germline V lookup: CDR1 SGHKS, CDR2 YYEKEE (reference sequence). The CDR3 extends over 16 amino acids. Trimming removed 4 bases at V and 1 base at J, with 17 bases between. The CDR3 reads CASSLSGTGSNTEAFF. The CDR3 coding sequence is TGTGCCAGCAGCCTTTCGGGTACAGGATCGAACACTGAAGCTTTCTTT. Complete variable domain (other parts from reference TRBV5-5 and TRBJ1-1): DAGVTQSPTHLIKTRGQQVTLRCSPISGHKSVSWYQQVLGQGPQFIFQYYEKEERGRGNFPDRFSARQFPNYSSELNVNALLLGDSALYLCASSLSGTGSNTEAFFGQGTRLTVV.

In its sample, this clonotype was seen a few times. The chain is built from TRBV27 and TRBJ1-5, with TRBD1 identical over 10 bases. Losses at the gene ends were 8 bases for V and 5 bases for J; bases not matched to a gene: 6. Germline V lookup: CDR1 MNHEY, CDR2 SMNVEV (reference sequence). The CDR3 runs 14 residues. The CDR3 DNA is TGTGCCAGCCAGCCGGGACAGGGGTATCAGCCCCAGCATTTT. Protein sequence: CASQPGQGYQPQHF.

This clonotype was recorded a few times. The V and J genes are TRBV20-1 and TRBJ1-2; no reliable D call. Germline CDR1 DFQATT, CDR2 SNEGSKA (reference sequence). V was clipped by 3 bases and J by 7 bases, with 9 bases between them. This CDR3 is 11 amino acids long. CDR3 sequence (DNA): TGCAGTGCTAGGCCCGCAGTTGGCTACACCTTC. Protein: CSARPAVGYTF.

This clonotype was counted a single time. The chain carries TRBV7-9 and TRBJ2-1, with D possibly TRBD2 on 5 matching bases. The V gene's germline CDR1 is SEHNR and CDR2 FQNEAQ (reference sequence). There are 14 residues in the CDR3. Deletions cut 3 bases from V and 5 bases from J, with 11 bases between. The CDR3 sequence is CASSFPGSDNEQFF. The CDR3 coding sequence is TGTGCCAGCAGCTTTCCGGGGTCCGACAATGAGCAGTTCTTC.

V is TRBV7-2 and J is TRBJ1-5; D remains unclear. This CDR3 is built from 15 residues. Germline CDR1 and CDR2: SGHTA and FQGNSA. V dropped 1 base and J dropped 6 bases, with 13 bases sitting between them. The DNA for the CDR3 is TGTGCCAGCAGCTTAGATGAGGGAAGTCGTCAGCCCCAGCATTTT. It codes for CASSLDEGSRQPQHF.

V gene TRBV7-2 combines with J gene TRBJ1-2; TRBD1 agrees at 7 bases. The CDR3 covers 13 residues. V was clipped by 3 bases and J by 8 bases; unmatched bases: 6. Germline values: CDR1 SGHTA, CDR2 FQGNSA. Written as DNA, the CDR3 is TGTGCCAGCAGCTTCGACTCAGGGGGGGGCTACACCTTC. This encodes CASSFDSGGGYTF.

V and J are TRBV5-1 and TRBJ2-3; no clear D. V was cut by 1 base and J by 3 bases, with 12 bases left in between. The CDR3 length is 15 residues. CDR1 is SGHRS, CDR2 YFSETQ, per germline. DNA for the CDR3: TGCGCCAGCAGCTTGTTGGCCCCCTGGACAGATACGCAGTATTTT. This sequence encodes CASSLLAPWTDTQYF. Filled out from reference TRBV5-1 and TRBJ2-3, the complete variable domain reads KAGVTQTPRYLIKTRGQQVTLSCSPISGHRSVSWYQQTPGQGLQFLFEYFSETQRNKGNFPGRFSGRQFSNSRSEMNVSTLELGDSALYLCASSLLAPWTDTQYFGPGTRLTVL.

The CDR3 bases are TGTGCCAGCAGTTTGTCTAGCGGGGGTTTCGAGCAGTTCTTC. Its translation: CASSLSSGGFEQFF. The chain uses TRBV28 and TRBJ2-1; 10 bases agree with TRBD2. The CDR3 has 14 amino acids. V shed 3 bases, J shed 10 bases, and the junction held 6 bases outside the gene matches. CDR1 is MDHEN, CDR2 SYDVKM, per germline.

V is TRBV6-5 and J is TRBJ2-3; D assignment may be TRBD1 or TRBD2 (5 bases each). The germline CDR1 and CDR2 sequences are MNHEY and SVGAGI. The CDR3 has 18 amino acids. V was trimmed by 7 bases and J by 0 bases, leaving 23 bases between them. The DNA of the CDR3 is TGTGCCAGCAATTCGGGGACGCTGGCCCACTCTAGCACAGATACGCAGTATTTT. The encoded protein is CASNSGTLAHSSTDTQYF.

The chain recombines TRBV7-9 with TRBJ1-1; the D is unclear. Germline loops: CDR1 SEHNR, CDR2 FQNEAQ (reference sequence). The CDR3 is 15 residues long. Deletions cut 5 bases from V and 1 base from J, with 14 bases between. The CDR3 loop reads CASSVMALTNTEAFF. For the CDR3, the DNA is TGTGCCAGCAGCGTCATGGCCCTAACGAACACTGAAGCTTTCTTT.

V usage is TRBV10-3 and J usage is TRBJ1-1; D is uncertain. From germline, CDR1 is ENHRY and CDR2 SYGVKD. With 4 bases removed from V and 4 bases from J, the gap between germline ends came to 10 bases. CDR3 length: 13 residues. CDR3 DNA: TGTGCCATCAGTGGAAGTGGGGTCACTGAAGCTTTCTTT. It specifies CAISGSGVTEAFF.

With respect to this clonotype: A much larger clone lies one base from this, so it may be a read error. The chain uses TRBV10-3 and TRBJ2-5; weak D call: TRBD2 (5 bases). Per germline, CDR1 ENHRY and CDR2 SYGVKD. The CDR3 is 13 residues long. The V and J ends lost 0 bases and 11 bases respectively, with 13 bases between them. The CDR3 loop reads CAISESGVSGQYF. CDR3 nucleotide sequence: TGTGCCATCAGTGAGTCCGGGGTTTCGGGGCAGTACTTC.

CDR3 sequence (DNA): TGTGCCAGCAGTTACTCTGGCACTTCCTATAACGGCTACACCTTC. Protein product: CASSYSGTSYNGYTF. This chain joins TRBV6-6 and TRBJ1-2; D call uncertain. The CDR3 contains 15 residues. Germline V lookup: CDR1 MNHNY, CDR2 SVGAGI (reference sequence). The ends were cut back, 0 bases at V and 8 bases at J, with 16 bases in the middle.

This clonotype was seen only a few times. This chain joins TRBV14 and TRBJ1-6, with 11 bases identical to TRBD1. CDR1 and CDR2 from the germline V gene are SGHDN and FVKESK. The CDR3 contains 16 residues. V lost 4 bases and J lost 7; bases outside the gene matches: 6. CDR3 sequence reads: CASSPPGQGANSPLHF. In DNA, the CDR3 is TGTGCCAGCAGCCCGCCAGGACAGGGGGCCAATTCACCCCTCCACTTT.

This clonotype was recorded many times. DNA for the CDR3: TGCAGTCCGGGGAGCACAGATACGCAGTATTTT. Translated: CSPGSTDTQYF. J is TRBJ2-3 and V is TRBV20-1; TRBD2 is a possible D gene (5 bases). Trimming left V 8 bases short and J 0 bases short, with 6 bases between. This CDR3 has 11 amino acids. In germline, CDR1 is DFQATT, CDR2 SNEGSKA (reference sequence).

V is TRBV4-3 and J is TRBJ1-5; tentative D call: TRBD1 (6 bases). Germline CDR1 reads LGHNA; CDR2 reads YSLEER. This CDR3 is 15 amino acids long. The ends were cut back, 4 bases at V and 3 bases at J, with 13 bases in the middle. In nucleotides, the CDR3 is TGCGCCAGCAGCCCACAGGGAGGGAACAATCAGCCCCAGCATTTT. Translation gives CASSPQGGNNQPQHF.

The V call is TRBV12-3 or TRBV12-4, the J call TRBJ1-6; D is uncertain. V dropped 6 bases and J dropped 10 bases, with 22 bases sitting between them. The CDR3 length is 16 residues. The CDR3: CASSPASSEGNSPLHF. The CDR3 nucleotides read TGTGCCAGCAGCCCCGCAAGCAGTGAGGGAAACTCACCCCTCCACTTT.

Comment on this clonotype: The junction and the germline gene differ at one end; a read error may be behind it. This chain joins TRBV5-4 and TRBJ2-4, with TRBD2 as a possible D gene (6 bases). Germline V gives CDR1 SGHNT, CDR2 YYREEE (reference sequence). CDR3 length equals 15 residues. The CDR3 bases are TGTGCCAACAGCCTGACGGTAGCGGACAAAAACATTCAGTACTTC. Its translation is CANSLTVADKNIQYF.

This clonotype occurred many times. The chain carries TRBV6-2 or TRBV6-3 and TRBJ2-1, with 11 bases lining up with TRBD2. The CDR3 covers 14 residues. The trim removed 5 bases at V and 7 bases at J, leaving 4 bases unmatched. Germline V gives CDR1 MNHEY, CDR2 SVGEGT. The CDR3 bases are TGTGCCAGCAGTGTAGCGGGGGGGAGAAATGAGCAGTTCTTC. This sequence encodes CASSVAGGRNEQFF.

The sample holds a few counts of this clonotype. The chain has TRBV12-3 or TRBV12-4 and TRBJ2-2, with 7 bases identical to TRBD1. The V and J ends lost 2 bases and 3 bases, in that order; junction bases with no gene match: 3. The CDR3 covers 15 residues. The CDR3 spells CASSLRDSYTGELFF. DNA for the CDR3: TGTGCCAGCAGTTTACGGGACAGTTACACCGGGGAGCTGTTTTTT.

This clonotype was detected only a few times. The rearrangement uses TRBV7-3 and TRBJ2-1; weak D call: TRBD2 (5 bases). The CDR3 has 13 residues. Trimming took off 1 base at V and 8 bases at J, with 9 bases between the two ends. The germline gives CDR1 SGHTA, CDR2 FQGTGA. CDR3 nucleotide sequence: TGTGCCAGCAGCTTAAACACGGAGGATGAGCAGTTCTTC. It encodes CASSLNTEDEQFF.

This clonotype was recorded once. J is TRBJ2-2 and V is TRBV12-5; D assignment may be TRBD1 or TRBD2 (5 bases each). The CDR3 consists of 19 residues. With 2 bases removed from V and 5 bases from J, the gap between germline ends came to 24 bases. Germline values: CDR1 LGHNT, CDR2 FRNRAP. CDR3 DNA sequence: TGTGCTAGTGGTTTGACTCAAGGAGGACTGACAGTGGGGACCGGGGAGCTGTTTTTT. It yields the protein CASGLTQGGLTVGTGELFF.

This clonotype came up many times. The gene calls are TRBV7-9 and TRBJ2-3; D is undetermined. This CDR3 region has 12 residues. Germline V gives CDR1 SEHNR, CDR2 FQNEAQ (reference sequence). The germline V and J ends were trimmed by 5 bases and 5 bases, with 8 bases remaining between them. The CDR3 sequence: CASSPDRDTQYF. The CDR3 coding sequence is TGTGCCAGCAGCCCCGATCGAGATACGCAGTATTTT.

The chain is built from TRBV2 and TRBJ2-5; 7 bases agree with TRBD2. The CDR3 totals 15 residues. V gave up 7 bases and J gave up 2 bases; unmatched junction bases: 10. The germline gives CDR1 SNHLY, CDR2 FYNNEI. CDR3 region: CASTFDGGRQETQYF. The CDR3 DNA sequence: TGTGCCAGCACCTTCGACGGGGGGAGACAAGAGACCCAGTACTTC.

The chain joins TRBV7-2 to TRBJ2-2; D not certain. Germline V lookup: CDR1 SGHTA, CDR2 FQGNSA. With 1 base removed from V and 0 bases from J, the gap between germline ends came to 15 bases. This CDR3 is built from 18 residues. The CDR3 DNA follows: TGTGCCAGCAGCTTAGGGCCGACGGCTAACGCGAACACCGGGGAGCTGTTTTTT. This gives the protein CASSLGPTANANTGELFF.

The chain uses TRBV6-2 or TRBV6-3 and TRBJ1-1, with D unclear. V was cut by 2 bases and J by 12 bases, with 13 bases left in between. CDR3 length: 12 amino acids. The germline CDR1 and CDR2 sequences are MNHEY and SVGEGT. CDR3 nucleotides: TGTGCCAGCAGTTACGGGATATTACGGCCTTTCTTT. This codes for CASSYGILRPFF.